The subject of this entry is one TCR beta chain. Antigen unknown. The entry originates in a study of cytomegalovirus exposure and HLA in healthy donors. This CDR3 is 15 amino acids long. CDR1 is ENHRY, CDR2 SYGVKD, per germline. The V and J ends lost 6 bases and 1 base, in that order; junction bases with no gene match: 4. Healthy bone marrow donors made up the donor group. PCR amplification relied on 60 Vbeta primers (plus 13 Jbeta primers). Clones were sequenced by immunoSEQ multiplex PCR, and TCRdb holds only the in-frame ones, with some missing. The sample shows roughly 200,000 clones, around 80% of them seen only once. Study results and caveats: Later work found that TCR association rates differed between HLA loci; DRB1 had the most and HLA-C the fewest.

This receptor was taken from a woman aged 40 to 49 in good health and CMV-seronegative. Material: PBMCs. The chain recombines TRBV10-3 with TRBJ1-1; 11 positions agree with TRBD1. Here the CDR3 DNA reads TGTGCCATCAGGAGGACAGGGGGCCAGAACACTGAAGCTTTCTTT. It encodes CAIRRTGGQNTEAFF.